The source of this T cell receptor beta chain is a study of cytomegalovirus exposure and HLA in healthy donors. About the research overall: Among about 400 genotyped donors, approximately 80% fell in the Caucasian-associated ancestry cluster.

Study-level findings and limits: Researchers counted over 150 TCR beta chains as cytomegalovirus-associated.

This clone showed up just once. As yet, its antigen is unknown. Primers included in the PCR were 60 Vbeta and 13 Jbeta primers. Per the study methods: The count from a later analysis was some 83 million unique TCR beta chains, 9.5 million to 11 million of them shared. The data were produced by immunoSEQ multiplex PCR, yet TCRdb's version contains in-frame clones alone and is incomplete. V, J and clone size are those of that table, while D and trimming were read from the DNA. The repertoire holds about 190,000 clones, with roughly 80% as singletons. This CDR3 contains 13 residues. Germline V gene lookup returns CDR1 ENHRY and CDR2 SYGVKD. Trimming stripped 2 bases from V and 5 bases from J, with 9 bases between.

The receptor was derived from a man between 35 and 55 years old in good health and CMV-seropositive. Sequenced: PBMCs. This chain uses TRBV10-3 with TRBJ2-5; the D is unclear. CDR3 coding DNA: TGTGCCATCAGTGAGGGAGTGGCGGAGACCCAGTACTTC. Translating it yields CAISEGVAETQYF.